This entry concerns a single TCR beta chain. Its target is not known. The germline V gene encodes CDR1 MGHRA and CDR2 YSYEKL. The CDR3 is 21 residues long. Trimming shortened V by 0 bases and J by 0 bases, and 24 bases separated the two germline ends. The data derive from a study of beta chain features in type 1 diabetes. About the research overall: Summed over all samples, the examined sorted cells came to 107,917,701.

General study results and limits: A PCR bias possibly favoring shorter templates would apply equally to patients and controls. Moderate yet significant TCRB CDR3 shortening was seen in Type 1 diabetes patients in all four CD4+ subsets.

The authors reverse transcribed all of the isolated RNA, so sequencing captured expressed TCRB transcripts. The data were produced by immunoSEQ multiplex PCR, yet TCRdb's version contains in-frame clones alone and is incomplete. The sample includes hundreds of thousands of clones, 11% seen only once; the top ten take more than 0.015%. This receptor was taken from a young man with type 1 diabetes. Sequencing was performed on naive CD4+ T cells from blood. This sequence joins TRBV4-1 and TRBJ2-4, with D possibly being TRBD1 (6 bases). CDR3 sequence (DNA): TGCGCCAGCAGCCAAGATTCCTTCGGGACGGGACAACTCCTAGCCAAAAACATTCAGTACTTC. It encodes CASSQDSFGTGQLLAKNIQYF.